These T cell receptor beta chains were read from a single sample in a study of cytomegalovirus exposure and HLA in healthy donors. Assay used: immunoSEQ multiplex PCR; TCRdb lists only in-frame clones, some missing. The sample's table shows 200,000 to 250,000 clones. Specimen: PBMCs. These receptors were obtained from a girl aged 2 to 9 in good health and CMV-seropositive. CDR3s include the opening cysteine and the closing phenylalanine or tryptophan. D genes are given only for firm matches.

>TRBD1|TRBJ1-1|TRBV28
TGTGCCAGCAGACCATCGGACAGGGGGTTAATGAACACTGAAGCTTTCTTT
CASRPSDRGLMNTEAFF
>.|TRBJ2-2|TRBV27
TGTGCCAGCAGCCCGGGGAACACCGGGGAGCTGTTTTTT
CASSPGNTGELFF
>TRBD2|TRBJ2-7|TRBV4-1
TGCGCCAGCAGCCTGCTGGGACTAGAGACGGAAATCGGGAAAAGGAAAGGCTACGAGCAGTACTTC
CASSLLGLETEIGKRKGYEQYF
>TRBD1|TRBJ2-7|TRBV5-6
TGTGCCAGCAGCTCTGGACAGGGTGATCTCGAGCAGTACTTC
CASSSGQGDLEQYF
>.|TRBJ1-2|TRBV29-1
TGCAGCGTACCTCACCTACGGACAGTGGAGAGGCACTATGGCTACACCTTC
CSVPHLRTVERHYGYTF
>.|TRBJ2-2|TRBV15
TGTGCCACCAGCAGAGACCCAGCGGCGAACACCGGGGAGCTGTTTTTT
CATSRDPAANTGELFF
>.|TRBJ2-1|TRBV2
TGTGCCAGCGTAACTAGCCCGAAAGGGAATGAGCAGTTCTTC
CASVTSPKGNEQFF
>TRBD2|TRBJ2-2|TRBV7-9
TGTGCCAGCAGCTTTGTGGCGATCGGGGGGACCGGGGAGCTGTTTTTT
CASSFVAIGGTGELFF
>.|TRBJ1-1|TRBV2
TGTGCCAGCAGTGAACTAGGTCCGAACACTGAAGCTTTCTTT
CASSELGPNTEAFF
>.|TRBJ1-2|TRBV29-1
TGCAGCGTCCAGGGAGGCTATGGCTACACCTTC
CSVQGGYGYTF
>TRBD1|TRBJ1-2|TRBV6-1
TGTGCCAGCAGTCGGGACAGCCGCTCAACGAGTGGCTACACCTTC
CASSRDSRSTSGYTF
>.|TRBJ2-3|TRBV6-1
TGTGCCAGCAGTGAAGTCCGACTTTCCGCGGGGGATACGCAGTATTTT
CASSEVRLSAGDTQYF
>.|TRBJ2-1|TRBV10-1
TGCGCCAGCAGTGGACTTTCGAGCTCCTACAATGAGCAGTTCTTC
CASSGLSSSYNEQFF
>.|TRBJ1-4|TRBV27
TGTGCCAGCAGTCACGGACAGCCTGCAACTAATGAAAAACTGTTTTTT
CASSHGQPATNEKLFF
>TRBD2|TRBJ2-7|TRBV19
TGTGCCAGTAGTTTCTCCGGGACTAGCGGCTACGAGCAGTACTTC
CASSFSGTSGYEQYF
>TRBD1|TRBJ2-7|TRBV7-2
TGTGCCAGCAGCAACTCAGGGGGATCCTACGAGCAGTACTTC
CASSNSGGSYEQYF
>TRBD2|TRBJ2-5|TRBV5-6
TGTGCCAGCAGCTTGACCCCATGGACTAGCGGGACCCAAGAGACCCAGTACTTC
CASSLTPWTSGTQETQYF
>TRBD2|TRBJ2-1|TRBV5-4
TGTGCCAGCAGCACCCGACTAGCGGGACCGAGCTCCTACAATGAGCAGTTCTTC
CASSTRLAGPSSYNEQFF
>.|TRBJ1-1|TRBV27
TGTGCCAGCAAGGGACACTTGAACACTGAAGCTTTCTTT
CASKGHLNTEAFF
>TRBD1|TRBJ2-7|TRBV5-1
TGCGCCAGCAGCCCGGACAGGGGGCGGTACGAGCAGTACTTC
CASSPDRGRYEQYF
>.|TRBJ2-3|TRBV6-5
TGTGCCAGCAGTTACGCCATAGCTAATACGCAGTATTTT
CASSYAIANTQYF
>.|TRBJ1-1|TRBV7-3
TGTGCCAGCAGCGACAACTCAAAAACTGAAGCTTTCTTT
CASSDNSKTEAFF
>.|TRBJ1-1|TRBV30
TGTGCCTGGTCCCTGATAGAGGGCACTGAAGCTTTCTTT
CAWSLIEGTEAFF
>TRBD2|TRBJ2-7|TRBV5-1
TGCGCCAGCAGCCTGGGGACTAGTCCCCACGAGCAGTACTTC
CASSLGTSPHEQYF
>TRBD1|TRBJ1-6|TRBV5-1
TGCGCCAGCAGCTTGGGGACAGGGACCAATTCACCCCTCCACTTT
CASSLGTGTNSPLHF
>TRBD2|TRBJ2-1|TRBV27
TGTGCCAGCAGTTTGGCGGGAGGGCATGTAAGATTGTTCTTC
CASSLAGGHVRLFF
>TRBD2|TRBJ2-5|TRBV28
TGTGCCACCTGGGACAGCGGGAGGCAAGAGACCCAGTACTTC
CATWDSGRQETQYF
>.|TRBJ2-3|TRBV19
TGTGCCAGTAGCTCTCACCTAGCGTCTGTTGCGGGTACGCAGTATTTT
CASSSHLASVAGTQYF
>.|TRBJ2-3|TRBV19
TGTGCCAGTAGTATTTCAACAGATACGCAGTATTTT
CASSISTDTQYF
>.|TRBJ1-1|TRBV28
TGTGCCAGCAGTTTTCAGGAAGGTTTCAGAGACACTGAAGCTTTCTTT
CASSFQEGFRDTEAFF
>.|TRBJ1-5|TRBV4-2
TGTGCCAGCAGCCAAGAACTACATCAGCCCCAGCATTTT
CASSQELHQPQHF
>TRBD2|TRBJ2-2|TRBV9
TGTGCCAGCAGCGAGACCGGACTAGCGGGAGGCGGGGAGCTGTTTTTT
CASSETGLAGGGELFF
>.|TRBJ1-4|TRBV10-1
TGCGCCAGCGACCCCAAATGGCAGGGAAGTCGAAAACTGTTTTTT
CASDPKWQGSRKLFF
>.|TRBJ2-1|TRBV28
TGTGCCAGCAGTGGCCCTCGATATGAGCAGTTCTTC
CASSGPRYEQFF
>TRBD2|TRBJ2-1|TRBV28
TGTGCCAGCACTCTAGCGGGCAACTCCTACAATGAGCAGTTCTTC
CASTLAGNSYNEQFF
>.|TRBJ1-5|TRBV27
TGTGCCAGCAGCCCGCACTATAGCAATCAGCCCCAGCATTTT
CASSPHYSNQPQHF
>TRBD1|TRBJ2-7|TRBV28
TGTGCCAGCAGTTCCCACAGGGGGCCCCGTTTCCCTTACGAGCAGTACTTC
CASSSHRGPRFPYEQYF
>.|TRBJ1-2|TRBV28
TGTGCCAGCAGTTCGGGGGGGGGCTATGGCTACACCTTC
CASSSGGGYGYTF
>.|TRBJ2-7|TRBV20-1
TGCAGTGCTAGACACGGGGACGAGCAGTACTTC
CSARHGDEQYF
>TRBD1|TRBJ1-5|TRBV15
TGTGCCACCAGCAGGGGCACGACAGGGAAGGTCGCTCGCAATCAGCCCCAGCATTTT
CATSRGTTGKVARNQPQHF
>.|TRBJ2-5|TRBV7-2
TGTGCCAGCAGCAAAGGGACTGTGGCGGCGGAGACCCAGTACTTC
CASSKGTVAAETQYF
>TRBD1|TRBJ1-2|TRBV15
TGTGCCACCAGCAGAGATTATTCAGGGGGCGGATCTTATGGCTACACCTTC
CATSRDYSGGGSYGYTF
>.|TRBJ1-1|TRBV19
TGTGCCACTTCGACGGGGAACACTGAAGCTTTCTTT
CATSTGNTEAFF
>.|TRBJ2-7|TRBV28
TGTGCCAGCAGAAGGGTCGGACAGCACTACGAGCAGTACTTC
CASRRVGQHYEQYF
>TRBD2|TRBJ2-2|TRBV7-9
TGTGCCAGCAGCTTACGGCTAGCGGGAGGGAGCGGGGAGCTGTTTTTT
CASSLRLAGGSGELFF